One and the same sample provided the 8 T cell receptor beta chains below, sequenced in a study of identical twins (dated by TCRdb to 2016 to 2018). Library method: 5' RACE. Sequencer: Illumina HiSeq 2000. TCRdb trimmed public reads at Q25 via fastp, called clones via MiXCR and kept in-frame beta chains. Every distinct CDR3 protein forms one entry, paired with its most common genes and DNA. The sample table holds some 240,000 distinct CDR3 sequences, of which about 10% were seen once. The top ten clones comprise about a tenth of the sample. Sequencing input: memory T cells sorted from blood. The cell subset or site label corresponds to: CD45RO+ enriched T cells. Receptors were obtained from a man in his fifties in good health.

There are many counts of this clonotype. The V and J genes are TRBV20-1 and TRBJ2-7; 8 nucleotides match TRBD1. Trimming removed 5 bases from V and 6 bases from J; junction bases left unmatched: 15. The CDR3 runs 15 residues. Germline V gene lookup returns CDR1 DFQATT and CDR2 SNEGSKA (reference sequence). The CDR3 DNA reads as TGCAGTGCTCCCCCATCCCGGACAGGGAGCGTCGAGCAGTACTTC. Protein product: CSAPPSRTGSVEQYF.

The chain links TRBV19 to TRBJ2-7; 8 bases are a match to TRBD2. Per the germline V gene, CDR1 is LNHDA and CDR2 is SQIVND (reference sequence). This CDR3 is built from 14 residues. J lost 3 bases, V lost 3 bases, and 4 bases had no gene match. Written as DNA, the CDR3 is TGTGCCAGTAGTATTAGCGGGACAAACTACGAGCAGTACTTC. This translates into CASSISGTNYEQYF.

In its sample, this clonotype was seen many times. The rearrangement links TRBV7-2 to TRBJ2-3; 11 bases are shared with TRBD2. V trimming: 5 bases; J trimming: 9 bases; junction bases outside the gene matches: 7. The CDR3 runs 14 residues. Germline CDR1 reads SGHTA; CDR2 reads FQGNSA. CDR3 region: CASSTTSGGATQYF. The CDR3 bases are TGTGCCAGCAGCACCACTAGCGGGGGCGCAACGCAGTATTTT.

The chain combines TRBV20-1 with TRBJ2-7, with a weak D call TRBD1 (6 bases). Germline V gene lookup returns CDR1 DFQATT and CDR2 SNEGSKA (reference sequence). V gave up 0 bases and J gave up 2 bases, with 14 bases separating them. The CDR3 loop spans 15 amino acids. CDR3 residues: CSARDPRQAPYEQYF. Written as DNA, the CDR3 is TGCAGTGCTAGAGACCCCAGACAGGCCCCCTACGAGCAGTACTTC.

This clonotype occurred many times. The rearrangement joins TRBV5-4 to TRBJ2-3; D is undetermined. Germline loops: CDR1 SGHNT, CDR2 YYREEE (reference sequence). The CDR3 contains 13 residues. The V gene lost 0 bases and the J gene lost 6 bases, with 8 bases spanning the gap. In DNA form, the CDR3 reads TGTGCCAGCAGCTTGGTAGGGTTGGATACGCAGTATTTT. Its protein is CASSLVGLDTQYF.

In regard to this clonotype: The junction shows a germline mismatch at one end, possibly a read error. The rearrangement links TRBV5-1 to TRBJ2-5; TRBD2 agrees at 9 bases. Germline V lookup: CDR1 SGHRS, CDR2 YFSETQ. The CDR3 runs 11 residues. DNA of the CDR3: TGCGCCAGCAGCTTGGGGACTAGCGTGCAATTC. Its protein product is CASSLGTSVQF.

This clonotype has a handful of counts. J is TRBJ1-6 and V is TRBV20-1; D remains ambiguous. Germline values: CDR1 DFQATT, CDR2 SNEGSKA (reference sequence). With 0 bases removed from V and 8 bases from J, the gap between germline ends came to 11 bases. This CDR3 is built from 14 residues. The CDR3 sequence is CSAREGRGYSPLHF. In DNA, the CDR3 is TGCAGTGCTAGAGAGGGCCGAGGGTATTCACCCCTCCACTTT.

The CDR3 loop reads CSVEGYSRGQYF. CDR3 nucleotide sequence: TGCAGCGTTGAGGGGTACTCTCGCGGGCAGTACTTC. V usage is TRBV29-1 and J usage is TRBJ2-7; D remains unclear. Germline loops: CDR1 SQVTM, CDR2 ANQGSEA. CDR3 length equals 12 residues. Trimming left V 3 bases short and J 9 bases short, with 15 bases between.